This T cell receptor beta chain was recorded in a study of T cell changes during pregnancy in multiple sclerosis. CDR3 length: 13 amino acids. From germline, CDR1 is MNHEY and CDR2 SVGAGI. Trimming took off 6 bases at V and 5 bases at J, with 13 bases between the two ends. This clone showed up just once. Data came from immunoSEQ multiplex PCR; TCRdb stores just in-frame clones and leaves some out. Among fewer than 60,000 clones, around 94% were seen once, and the ten largest hold around 0.3%. This specimen was CD4+ T cells from peripheral blood mononuclear cells, taken in the third trimester of pregnancy. V usage is TRBV6-5 and J usage is TRBJ1-2, with TRBD1 as a possible D gene (5 bases). This TCR derives from a female donor with multiple sclerosis, enrolled in a pregnancy study. The CDR3: CASRRDFGYGYTF. CDR3 sequence (DNA): TGTGCCAGCAGAAGGGACTTTGGGTATGGCTACACCTTC.